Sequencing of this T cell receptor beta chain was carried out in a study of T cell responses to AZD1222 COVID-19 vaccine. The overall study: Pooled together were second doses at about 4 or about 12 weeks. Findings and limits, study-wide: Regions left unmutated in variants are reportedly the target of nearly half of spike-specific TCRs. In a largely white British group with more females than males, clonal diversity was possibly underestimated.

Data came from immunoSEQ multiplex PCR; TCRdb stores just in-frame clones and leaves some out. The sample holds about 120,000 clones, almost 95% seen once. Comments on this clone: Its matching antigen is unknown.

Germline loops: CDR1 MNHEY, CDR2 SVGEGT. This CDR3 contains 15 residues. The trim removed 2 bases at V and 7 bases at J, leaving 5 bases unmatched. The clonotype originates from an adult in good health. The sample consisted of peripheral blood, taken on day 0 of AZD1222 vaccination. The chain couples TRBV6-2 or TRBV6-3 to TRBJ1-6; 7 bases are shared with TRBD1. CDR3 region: CASSYRDSSNSPLHF. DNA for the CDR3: TGTGCCAGCAGTTACCGGGACAGTAGCAATTCACCCCTCCACTTT.